This T cell receptor (beta chain) stems from a study of cytomegalovirus exposure and HLA in healthy donors (dated by TCRdb to 2017 to 2019). Regarding the study in general: An earlier analysis of some 500 of the donors reported about 290 Gb of sequence data and roughly 110 million unique TCR beta sequences from 190 million or so T cells. Donor age, sex, ethnicity and CMV serostatus were compiled together with the repertoire data. In a later genetic analysis, genome-wide SNP genotypes for about 55% of the roughly 700 donors were used, and that subset was treated as a discovery cohort. To study patterns of TCR occurrence, a later analysis re-analyzed previously published TCR beta repertoires from around 670 donors and added high-resolution HLA genotyping. The later analysis used no new phenotypic data to find candidate immune exposures, relying instead on TCR beta sequences and their occurrence across donors. Besides the first cohort of 550 to 750 subjects, a separate validation cohort made up of 120 or so different subjects was used. All discovery cohort repertoires had been generated using a single sequencing platform. Four to six DR-DQ haplotypes were handled as single units for association and clustering, since linkage in the cohort was strong. Both class I and class II loci were covered by HLA typing, at four-digit resolution. Roughly 300 gigabases of sequencing data and around 85 million unique TCR sequences made up an early release that covered approximately 620 HLA-typed donors. The T cell repertoires of 700 or so subjects were profiled by immunosequencing and related to cytomegalovirus serostatus. Among the approximately 420 genotyped donors, around 81% belonged to the genetic ancestry cluster associated with self-reported Caucasian donors. An earlier analysis of 587 of the donors used high-throughput TCR beta sequencing to judge whether each TCR beta V gene segment behaved as functional or pseudogenic. The study aimed to test whether signatures of past pathogen exposure could be identified by cataloging public T cell receptors. On average, over 200,000 unique TCR beta nucleotide sequences were sequenced per donor among about 400 genotyped donors of the cohort, with roughly 18% of those sequences being non-productive. High-throughput TCR immunosequencing, statistical association of individual TCRs with disease status, and machine learning were combined to predict cytomegalovirus infection status. Typing coverage varied by locus: about 620-640 donors for A, B, C, DRB1 and DQB1; 500 to 550 for DQA1; more than 600 for DPA1; approximately 450 for DPB1. Overall study results and their limits: A few of the identified cytomegalovirus-associated TCR beta chains were confirmed in vitro to be specific for cytomegalovirus antigens. Roughly uniform sequencing depth across donors was assumed in presence/absence analyses, although this assumption may not hold. For the cohort, immune exposure information was limited to CMV serostatus. A further reported finding was that TCR beta sequences accurately predicted the HLA-A and HLA-B alleles for most subjects in the first cohort. The authors suggested that the approach could potentially be extended to other disease states and immunological phenotypes. In both the original and validation cohorts, the classifier was reported to diagnose cytomegalovirus status with high specificity and sensitivity. According to a later analysis, parvovirus B19, influenza, CMV and Epstein-Barr virus appeared linked to several top co-occurrence clusters. At a false discovery rate of 0.05, a later analysis linked fewer than 20,000 TCR beta sequences to specific HLA alleles. Some IMGT-functional V segments, including TRBV6-2 and TRBV6-3, could not be told apart with the 87-base-pair reads, so those segments were excluded. While some public TCRs were present in many individuals, most TCR sequences turned up only very rarely across donors. Correlated functional status among segregating V segments might reflect linkage disequilibrium, but an unknown experimental factor could not be ruled out. The study gave a list of some 150 TCR beta chains associated with cytomegalovirus. In a later analysis, TCR association rates were found to vary across HLA loci, with the most associated TCRs seen for DRB1 alleles and the fewest for HLA-C alleles. In this cohort, only TCR beta chains were sequenced, and detectable features were limited by the absence of alpha or paired-chain data. According to a later genetic analysis, donors in an Asian-associated ancestry cluster had fewer N-insertions in productive TCRs than the approximately 610-donor mean. Because counts were too low, roughly 16 rarely observed V segments, including chromosome 9 orphons, were excluded from the earlier analysis of a few hundred of the donors. Because HLA typing was unavailable for some donors at each locus, only the typed subset was used in association tests. The sequencing pipeline was judged likely to have produced a cluster of highly shared sequence variants as a technical artifact. A later analysis found that HLA-associated TCR beta chains were more clonally expanded and had lower generation probabilities than equally common non-associated chains. A later genetic analysis associated a missense DCLRE1C variant with V-gene and J-gene trimming of TCR beta chains, and an independent cohort replicated the association. In an earlier analysis of more than 450 of the donors, most TCR beta V segments were observed in productive rearrangements about 90% or about 30% of the time, broadly matching IMGT annotations. According to a later analysis, most CMV-associated TCR beta chains appeared to be HLA-restricted, and the HLA associations seemed to be driven largely by CMV exposure. Strong co-occurrence of HLA alleles, especially DR and DQ, made assigning TCR associations to individual alleles difficult.

Library construction relied on the immunoSEQ multiplex PCR assay. The multiplex PCR relied on a mix of 60 forward primers for TCR Vbeta segments and 13 reverse primers for TCR Jbeta segments. The CDR3 region of rearranged TCR beta genes was amplified from genomic DNA with a multiplex PCR assay. Amplified TCR beta libraries were sequenced as 87-base-pair reads on the Illumina HiSeq System. The source study handled its data this way. In a later analysis, roughly 80 million unique TCR beta chains were counted across the approximately 640 repertoires, and approximately 11 million of these chains were shared by at least two donors. Raw reads were error-corrected and collapsed into unique sequences with a nearest-neighbor algorithm that merged closely related sequences to remove PCR and sequencing errors. V, D and J gene segments were assigned by aligning CDR3 sequences to IMGT reference sequences. Each retained sequence needed at least a six-nucleotide match to both a V gene segment and a J gene segment. A rearrangement was called productive if the CDR3 had no stop codons and remained in frame with V and J, and every other rearrangement was called non-productive. CDR3 was defined by IMGT convention, running from the second conserved V-encoded cysteine to the conserved J-encoded phenylalanine. In an earlier analysis of around 600 of the donors, sequences lacking an unambiguous match to a single V gene segment were excluded. An earlier analysis of several hundred of the donors called V segments functional above 56.7% productive rearrangements and segregating when the between-donor standard deviation exceeded 5%. A statistical classification framework was developed to diagnose cytomegalovirus status using the catalog of TCR beta chain sequences. In a later analysis, V and J genes were assigned by comparing TCR nucleotide sequences against IMGT/GENE-DB human TR gene sequences. A later analysis assigned CDR3 sequences and most-parsimonious VDJ recombination scenarios with the TCRdist pipeline. A later analysis defined each TCR beta chain by its CDR3 amino acid sequence plus V-gene family, and excluded reads lacking a unique V-gene family. A later analysis removed 500 to 650 highly shared, low-generation-probability nucleotide sequences to deal with suspected cross-contamination and a sequencing artifact. In a later analysis, a clonal expansion index was calculated for each public chain from normalized within-repertoire ranks of inferred template counts. In a later analysis, generation probabilities were computed using a VDJ recombination model fitted to out-of-frame rearrangements, and the results were checked against IGoR. A later analysis scored TCR-TCR, TCR-HLA and TCR-CMV co-occurrence with hypergeometric tests, applying a repertoire-size bias correction to TCR pairs. In a later analysis, false discovery rates were estimated by permuting HLA or CMV assignments 20 times. In a later analysis, co-occurring TCRs were grouped with DBSCAN, and TCRdist sequence similarity was added when clustering was performed within HLA-allele-positive subsets. Repertoires with fewer than 30,000 or more than 120,000 public chains were left out of co-occurrence clustering, as were several repertoires with anomalous nucleotide sharing. Sourced from immuneACCESS, this table was stored by TCRdb with only in-frame sequences that have V and J called. A share of the clones is absent; for the studies checked, an unresolved V gene accounts for under half, and the remainder has no known explanation. That table is the source of V, J and clone size, and D and trimming were worked out from the DNA. Within this sample are around 65,000 clones, with 62% of them counted one time only. The ten largest clonotypes hold 2.5% to 3% of the sample.

In total, approximately 690 healthy bone marrow donors made up the cohort. Cohort members were all nominally healthy when sampled, although unrecorded immune exposures were likely present. The donor tested CMV seronegative and was one of the 352 seronegative cohort members. Each donor provided a peripheral blood sample, and peripheral blood mononuclear cells were used for TCR beta sequencing. The Qiagen DNeasy Blood Extraction Kit was used to extract genomic DNA from the blood cell samples. Points on this clone: Its antigen has not been determined. Nothing much larger sits one base from this clone, and base qualities are not available.

In the germline V gene (reference sequence), CDR1 corresponds to GTSNPN and CDR2 to SVGIG. The CDR3 runs 12 residues from the cysteine to the phenylalanine. Of all the DNA, just the CDR3 is kept, 36 bases in frame from base 1. At the junction V is shortened by 5 bases and J by 8 bases, with 15 bases in between. The sequence links TRBV30 to TRBJ1-2; the D gene lacks a confident call. This sequence was found in a man aged 25-45 years in good health and CMV-seronegative. The sequenced material came from PBMCs. The CDR3 amino acid sequence is: CAWARDAGGYTF. Here is the DNA: TGTGCCTGGGCCCGGGATGCTGGCGGCTACACCTTC.